This T cell receptor (beta chain) derives from a study of identifying expanded T cells in peripheral blood (dated by TCRdb to between 2019 and 2020). In the study overall: Technical replicates were generated by sequencing separate aliquots of the same genomic DNA pool, and four replicates were compared pairwise. Paper-wide results and their limitations: Across all healthy-donor time intervals, the beta-binomial model significantly cut both the number of clones called differentially abundant and the false-positive rate. The binomial model flagged about 1.3 differentially abundant clones between technical replicates but 15 to 17 over around 2 weeks and around 20 over around 4 weeks. The authors expected biological variance in healthy repertoires might increase further over much longer intervals such as months to years. In all healthy donors, the variance in clone template counts between samples taken about 14 days apart rose significantly as total template count increased.

The germline V gene sets CDR1 to MDHEN and CDR2 to SYDVKM. The CDR3 spans 16 residues, from the cysteine through the phenylalanine. The retained sequence is limited to the CDR3, 48 bases, with the frame set at the first base. V is pruned by 4 bases and J by 6 bases, leaving 8 bases of the junction without a gene match. A remark on this clone: It lacks a known antigen. No much larger clone exists at a distance of one base, and base qualities are not known.

The immunoSEQ Assay, which uses bias-controlled multiplex PCR amplification of genomic DNA, was used to profile TCRbeta CDR3 regions. The original methods were these. To quantify the absolute abundance of each unique TCRbeta CDR3 region, the sequences were collapsed and filtered. Two models were used to test differential abundance: a binomial model (Fisher-equivalent) and a beta-binomial model that adds time-dependent variance fitted from healthy donors. Any clone with fewer than 5 combined templates was excluded, and a clone was called differentially abundant if its Benjamini-Hochberg FDR was below 0.01. In the beta-binomial model, variance was expressed as a function of the total template count across the two samples, in the form v = (b*log(k)+a)^2. This is the immuneACCESS table as TCRdb keeps it, with only in-frame sequences that have V and J called. A part of the clones is gone; compared with another copy, unresolved V genes explain less than half, and the rest is unexplained. That table supplies the V and J calls and clone size; D and trimming were determined from the DNA. This sample comprises about 91,000 clones, more than 70% of them detected only once. The ten largest make up approximately 4% of the sample.

During the collection period, no immune events, such as infections, were documented for the healthy donors. Time-dependent variance in a beta-binomial model of T-cell clone differential abundance was calibrated using healthy-donor blood repertoires as a training cohort. There were ten or so healthy donors in the training cohort, of whom 3 were female and 7 were male. On average the donors were about 40 years old, and their ages spanned roughly 29 to 70 years. Obtained from a commercial supplier, whole blood was collected from each healthy donor at three time points set two to three weeks apart. For immunosequencing, genomic DNA was extracted from unsorted whole blood.

Sequencing input: blood. This receptor was taken from a person aged 18 to 75 in good health. The rearrangement joined TRBV28 to TRBJ2-2; 10 junctional bases match TRBD2. The CDR3 is CASSSSSGSTSGELFF. The sequence in DNA is TGTGCCAGCAGTTCCTCTAGCGGGAGCACCTCCGGGGAGCTGTTTTTT. Reference TRBV28 and TRBJ2-2 genes cover what lies past the CDR3, so the full variable domain is DVKVTQSSRYLVKRTGEKVFLECVQDMDHENMFWYRQDPGLGLRLIYFSYDVKMKEKGDIPEGYSVSREKKERFSLILESASTNQTSMYLCASSSSSGSTSGELFFGEGSRLTVL.